The present T cell receptor (beta chain) was sequenced within a study of T cells in Graves' hyperthyroidism and ophthalmopathy. This clonotype was found a few times. V lost 3 bases to trimming and J lost 2 bases; unmatched junction nucleotides: 5. CDR1 SGHNT and CDR2 YENEEA come from the germline V gene. This CDR3 contains 16 residues. The TCR beta CDR3 regions underwent amplification using RNA transcripts as the source. When the TCR CDR3 underwent first-round RT-PCR, the HTBI primer set was used. TCRdb reprocessed the multiplex PCR reads via MiXCR and lists one record per CDR3 protein. The table has over 500,000 distinct CDR3 sequences, about 16% seen once.

The receptor's source is a woman aged 25-40 years with Graves' ophthalmopathy. The chain combines TRBV11-3 with TRBJ2-1, with TRBD2 identical over 9 bases. The sequenced sample consisted of blood. This CDR3 reads CASSFSGSGTYNEQFF. For the CDR3, the DNA is TGTGCCAGCAGCTTTAGCGGGAGTGGCACCTACAATGAGCAGTTCTTC.